This paragraph covers one T cell receptor (beta chain) sequence. Its cognate antigen is unknown. The data were obtained in a study of early T cells in non-severe SARS-CoV-2 infection. Study-level points and caveats: Using VDJdb, the matching emphasized anti-spike CD8 responses while missing private and CD4 specificities.

The CDR3 length is 16 residues. Looked up from germline, CDR1 is SNHLY and CDR2 is FYNNEI. The trim removed 5 bases at V and 3 bases at J, leaving 11 bases unmatched. The library protocol tagged individual cDNA molecules with unique molecular identifiers. One entry per CDR3 protein results from TCRdb running MiXCR on the 5' RACE reads. The table shows fewer than 95,000 distinct CDR3 sequences, with 15% to 20% occurring only once. Material: whole blood, obtained at baseline. This chain joins TRBV2 and TRBJ2-7, with TRBD1 matching 9 bases. This TCR was recovered from an adult who was a healthcare worker with PCR-confirmed SARS-CoV-2 infection or an uninfected control (not recorded which). CDR3 loop: CASSLDLSTGGYEQYF. The CDR3 coding sequence is TGTGCCAGCAGTCTGGACCTCTCGACAGGGGGCTACGAGCAGTACTTC.